This section outlines one TCR beta chain sequence together with its context. The data originate from a study of cytomegalovirus exposure and HLA in healthy donors. The study ran its PCR with 60 Vbeta and 13 Jbeta primers. Only in-frame clones appear in the TCRdb table, and some are missing; sequencing was by immunoSEQ multiplex PCR. This sample has 53,000 or so clones, with roughly 77% found just once. The sequence was obtained from a man aged 30 to 45 in good health and CMV-seropositive. Input material: PBMCs.

The CDR3 spells CATLAGRGSNQPQHF. In DNA form, the CDR3 reads TGTGCCACCCTCGCGGGCAGGGGCTCAAATCAGCCCCAGCATTTT. This chain connects TRBV15 to TRBJ1-5; a weak D match, TRBD1 (6 bases). The V and J ends lost 8 bases and 4 bases respectively, with 18 bases between them. Germline V gene data show CDR1 as LNHNV and CDR2 as YYDKDF (reference sequence). CDR3 length: 15 residues.